This T cell receptor (beta chain) originates from a study of identical twins. The study, taken as a whole, reports: Zero-insertion analyses might be partly confounded by invariant T cells like MAIT and iNKT. Conclusions came from cross-sectional statistical analysis, not from following the same donors. Among monozygotic twins, out-of-frame TCR alpha sharing exceeded what models predicted.

V was pared by 5 bases and J by 1 base, with 14 bases between. CDR3 length equals 16 residues. Germline V gene data show CDR1 as SEHNR and CDR2 as FQNEAQ (reference sequence). One entry per CDR3 protein results from TCRdb running MiXCR on the 5' RACE reads. The profile shows under 1 million distinct CDR3 sequences, more than 9% of them singletons. This clonotype was recorded a few times. What it binds is not known. In addition, the sample was reused for a study of yellow fever vaccine responses in identical twins.

Sequenced input: PBMCs. The V and J genes are TRBV7-9 and TRBJ2-2, with a tentative D call TRBD1 (6 bases). This receptor was obtained from a woman between 18 and 29 years old in good health. CDR3 DNA: TGTGCCAGCAGCCCGCCGGGACATGGGAACACCGGGGAGCTGTTTTTT. This sequence encodes CASSPPGHGNTGELFF.